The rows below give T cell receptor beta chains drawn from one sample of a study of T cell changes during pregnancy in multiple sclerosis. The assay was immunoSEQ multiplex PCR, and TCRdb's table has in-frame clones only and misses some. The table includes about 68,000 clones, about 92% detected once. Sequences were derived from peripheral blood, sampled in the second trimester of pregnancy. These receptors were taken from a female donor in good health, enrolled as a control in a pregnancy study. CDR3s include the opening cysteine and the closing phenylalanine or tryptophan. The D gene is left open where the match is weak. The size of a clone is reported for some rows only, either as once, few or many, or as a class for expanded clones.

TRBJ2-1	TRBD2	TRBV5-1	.	CASSLETGFSGTYNEQFF	TGCGCCAGCAGCTTGGAGACAGGCTTTAGCGGGACTTACAATGAGCAGTTCTTC
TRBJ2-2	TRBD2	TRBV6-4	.	CASSEVGGAGELFF	TGTGCCAGCAGTGAAGTCGGGGGGGCCGGGGAGCTGTTTTTT
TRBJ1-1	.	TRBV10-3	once	CAISDRGTEAFF	TGTGCCATCAGTGATCGGGGGACTGAAGCTTTCTTT
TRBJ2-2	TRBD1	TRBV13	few	CASSPRDRVNSGELFF	TGTGCCAGCAGCCCCCGGGACAGGGTGAACTCCGGGGAGCTGTTTTTT
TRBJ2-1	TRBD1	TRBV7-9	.	CASSPTGALNEQFF	TGTGCCAGCAGCCCTACAGGGGCCCTGAATGAGCAGTTCTTC
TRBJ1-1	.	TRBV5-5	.	CASSLDGHPRNTEAFF	TGTGCCAGCAGCTTGGATGGACACCCGAGGAACACTGAAGCTTTCTTT
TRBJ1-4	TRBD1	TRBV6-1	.	CASSETSGQGGEKLFF	TGTGCCAGCAGTGAAACAAGCGGACAGGGTGGAGAAAAACTGTTTTTT
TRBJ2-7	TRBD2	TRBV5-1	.	CASSLGTGLANEQYF	TGCGCCAGCAGCTTGGGGACGGGACTAGCTAACGAGCAGTACTTC
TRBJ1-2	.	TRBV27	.	CASSLSRSGSGYTF	TGTGCCAGCAGTTTATCGAGGTCAGGGTCCGGCTACACCTTC
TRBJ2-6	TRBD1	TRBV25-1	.	CASSESRTGGFGANVLTF	TGTGCCAGCAGTGAATCTAGGACAGGGGGCTTTGGGGCCAACGTCCTGACTTTC
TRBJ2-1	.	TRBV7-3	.	CASSLSPRGEQFF	TGTGCCAGCAGCTTATCTCCGCGGGGTGAGCAGTTCTTC
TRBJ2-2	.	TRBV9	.	CASSVHRETGELFF	TGTGCCAGCAGCGTCCACAGGGAAACCGGGGAGCTGTTTTTT
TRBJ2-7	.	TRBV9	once	CASSVDNTGYEQYF	TGTGCCAGCAGCGTAGACAACACGGGCTACGAGCAGTACTTC
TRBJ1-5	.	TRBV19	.	CASSILTPNQPQHF	TGTGCCAGTAGTATATTAACTCCAAATCAGCCCCAGCATTTT
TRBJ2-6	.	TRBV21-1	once	CASSNRDRDTSGANVLTF	TGTGCCAGCAGCAACAGGGACAGGGACACCTCTGGGGCCAACGTCCTGACTTTC
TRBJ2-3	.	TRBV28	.	CASSGSTDTQYF	TGTGCCAGCAGTGGCAGCACAGATACGCAGTATTTT
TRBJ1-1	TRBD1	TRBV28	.	CASRLLPGQGDTEAFF	TGTGCCAGCAGACTCCTCCCGGGACAGGGGGACACTGAAGCTTTCTTT
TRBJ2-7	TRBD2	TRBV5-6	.	CASSQGLGGGEQYF	TGTGCCAGCAGCCAGGGACTAGGAGGAGGCGAGCAGTACTTC
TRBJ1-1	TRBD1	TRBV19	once	CASSTRTGVWTEAFF	TGTGCCAGTAGTACACGGACAGGGGTTTGGACTGAAGCTTTCTTT
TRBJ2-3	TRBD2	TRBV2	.	CASSPSGQRADTQYF	TGTGCCAGCAGTCCTAGCGGGCAAAGGGCAGATACGCAGTATTTT
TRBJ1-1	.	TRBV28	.	CASSWWGGEAFF	TGTGCCAGCAGTTGGTGGGGGGGGGAAGCTTTCTTT
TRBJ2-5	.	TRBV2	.	CASSEQYQETQYF	TGTGCCAGCAGTGAGCAGTACCAAGAGACCCAGTACTTC
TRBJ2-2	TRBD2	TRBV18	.	CASSPRLAGVVGELFF	TGTGCCAGCTCACCACGGCTAGCGGGAGTGGTCGGGGAGCTGTTTTTT
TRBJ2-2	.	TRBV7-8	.	CASSQDRNTGELFF	TGTGCCAGCAGCCAGGACAGGAACACCGGGGAGCTGTTTTTT
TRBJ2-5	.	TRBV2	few	CASTGSQETQYF	TGTGCCAGCACGGGATCACAAGAGACCCAGTACTTC
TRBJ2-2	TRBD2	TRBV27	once	CASSLQLAGIGELFF	TGTGCCAGCAGTTTACAACTAGCGGGGATCGGGGAGCTGTTTTTT
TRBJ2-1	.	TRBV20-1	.	CSAPGNEQFF	TGCAGTGCGCCAGGGAATGAGCAGTTCTTC
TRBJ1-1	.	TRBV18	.	CASSPSRGNDKDTEAFF	TGTGCCAGCTCACCATCACGGGGAAACGATAAGGACACTGAAGCTTTCTTT
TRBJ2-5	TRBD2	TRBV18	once	CASSQRLAGGQETQYF	TGTGCCAGCTCACAAAGACTAGCGGGGGGACAAGAGACCCAGTACTTC
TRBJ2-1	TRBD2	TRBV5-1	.	CASSSSSGTSGTSSYNEQFF	TGCGCCAGCAGCTCATCCTCCGGGACTAGCGGGACCAGCTCCTACAATGAGCAGTTCTTC
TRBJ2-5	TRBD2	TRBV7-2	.	CASSLAGTSGRETQYF	TGTGCCAGCAGCTTAGCCGGGACTAGCGGGAGGGAGACCCAGTACTTC
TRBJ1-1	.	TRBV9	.	CASSVGGRTEAFF	TGTGCCAGCAGCGTAGGGGGCAGAACTGAAGCTTTCTTT
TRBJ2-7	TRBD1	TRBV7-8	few	CASSKGQGGEQYF	TGTGCCAGCAGCAAAGGACAGGGGGGGGAGCAGTACTTC
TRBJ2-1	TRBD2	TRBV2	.	CASSYTLAGPYNEQFF	TGTGCCAGCAGTTACACCCTAGCGGGACCCTACAATGAGCAGTTCTTC
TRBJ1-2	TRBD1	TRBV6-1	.	CASSTPGQNLYGYTF	TGTGCCAGCAGTACACCGGGACAGAACCTATATGGCTACACCTTC
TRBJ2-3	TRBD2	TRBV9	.	CASSTSGGADTQYF	TGTGCCAGCAGCACTAGCGGGGGGGCAGATACGCAGTATTTT
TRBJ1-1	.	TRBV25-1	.	CASSEWRGTGTEAFF	TGTGCCAGCAGTGAATGGCGGGGCACCGGCACTGAAGCTTTCTTT
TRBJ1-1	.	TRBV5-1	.	CASSLPREDTEAFF	TGCGCCAGCAGCTTGCCTAGGGAGGACACTGAAGCTTTCTTT
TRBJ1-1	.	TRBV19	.	CAVSGAEAFF	TGTGCCGTTTCGGGGGCTGAAGCTTTCTTT
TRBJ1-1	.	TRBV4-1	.	CASSQDRGFEAFF	TGCGCCAGCAGCCAAGACCGGGGATTTGAAGCTTTCTTT
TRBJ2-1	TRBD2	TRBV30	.	CAAFSGSSYNEQFF	TGTGCCGCCTTCAGCGGGAGTTCGTACAATGAGCAGTTCTTC
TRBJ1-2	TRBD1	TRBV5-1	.	CASSLQGENYGYTF	TGCGCCAGCAGCTTGCAGGGGGAAAACTATGGCTACACCTTC
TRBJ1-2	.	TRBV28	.	CASSPLNIRENYGYTF	TGTGCCAGCAGCCCCCTAAACATCCGGGAAAACTATGGCTACACCTTC
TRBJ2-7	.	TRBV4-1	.	CASSPQQGLYEQYF	TGCGCCAGCAGCCCCCAACAGGGCCTCTACGAGCAGTACTTC
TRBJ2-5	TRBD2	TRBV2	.	CASSEGLAGGRKTQYF	TGTGCCAGCAGTGAAGGTTTAGCGGGAGGGAGAAAGACCCAGTACTTC
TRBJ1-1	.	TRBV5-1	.	CASSYRQTKNTEAFF	TGCGCCAGCAGCTATCGGCAGACAAAGAACACTGAAGCTTTCTTT
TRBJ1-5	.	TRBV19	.	CASRPSHRVDQPQHF	TGTGCCAGTAGGCCCAGCCACAGGGTAGATCAGCCCCAGCATTTT
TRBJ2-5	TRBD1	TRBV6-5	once	CASSPPGRGQETQYF	TGTGCCAGCAGTCCCCCCGGCAGGGGGCAAGAGACCCAGTACTTC
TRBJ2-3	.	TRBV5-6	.	CASSRRGLEDTQYF	TGTGCCAGCAGCAGGCGGGGGCTAGAGGATACGCAGTATTTT
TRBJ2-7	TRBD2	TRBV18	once	CASSQSGSSYEQYF	TGTGCCAGCTCACAGAGCGGGAGCTCCTACGAGCAGTACTTC
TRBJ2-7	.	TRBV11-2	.	CASSFRGRGYEQYF	TGTGCCAGCAGCTTTCGAGGGAGGGGGTACGAGCAGTACTTC
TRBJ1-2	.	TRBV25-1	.	CASSELTGFGYTF	TGTGCCAGCAGTGAACTGACAGGATTTGGCTACACCTTC
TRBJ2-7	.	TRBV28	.	CASSFAIAYEQYF	TGTGCCAGCAGTTTTGCAATAGCCTACGAGCAGTACTTC
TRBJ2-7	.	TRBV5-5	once	CASSLVAPSYEQYF	TGTGCCAGCAGCTTGGTAGCGCCCTCCTACGAGCAGTACTTC
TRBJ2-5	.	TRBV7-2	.	CASSLIGGLETQYF	TGTGCCAGCAGCTTAATAGGGGGTTTAGAGACCCAGTACTTC
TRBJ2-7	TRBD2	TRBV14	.	CASSQVAGEGSYEQYF	TGTGCCAGCAGCCAAGTGGCGGGAGAGGGCTCCTACGAGCAGTACTTC
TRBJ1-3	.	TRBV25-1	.	CASSSPEGPGGNTIYF	TGTGCCAGCAGTTCCCCGGAGGGGCCAGGAGGAAACACCATATATTTT
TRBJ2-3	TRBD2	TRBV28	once	CASSSYSGGGSTDTQYF	TGTGCCAGCAGTTCTTATAGCGGGGGCGGAAGCACAGATACGCAGTATTTT
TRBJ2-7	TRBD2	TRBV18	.	CASSPGSGRVYEQYF	TGTGCCAGCTCACCAGGGAGCGGGAGAGTCTACGAGCAGTACTTC